Listed here are 26 T cell receptor beta chains from one sample, sequenced in a study of neoadjuvant anti-PD-1 for oral cavity cancer. Method: immunoSEQ multiplex PCR; TCRdb's copy keeps in-frame clones and lacks some. The sample gives about 16,000 clones, about 61% of which show up once; approximately 2.8% is in the top ten. Source: PBMCs, taken before nivolumab (anti-PD-1) treatment. The source of these receptors is a person between 40 and 79 years old with oral cavity squamous cell carcinoma.

DNA of the CDR3: TGTGCCAGCAGCCCGGGACAGGGTAATGGCTACACCTTC. Its translation is CASSPGQGNGYTF. The chain links TRBV5-4 to TRBJ1-2; 9 positions match TRBD1. The CDR3 runs to 13 residues. With 4 bases clipped from V and 6 bases from J, the junction kept 4 bases outside the gene matches. Germline values: CDR1 SGHNT, CDR2 YYREEE (reference sequence).

This clone was observed a handful of times. CDR3 protein: CASSSSSGRTEAFF. For the CDR3, the DNA is TGTGCCAGCAGCTCCTCTTCAGGGCGAACTGAAGCTTTCTTT. The chain joins TRBV11-2 to TRBJ1-1, with D maybe TRBD1 (5 bases). The germline V gene encodes CDR1 SGHAT and CDR2 FQNNGV. CDR3 length equals 14 residues. Trimming pared 4 bases from V and 5 bases from J, leaving 14 bases between.

The rearrangement links TRBV20-1 to TRBJ2-5, with D perhaps matching TRBD2 (5 bases). V was trimmed by 6 bases and J by 7 bases, leaving 12 bases between them. The CDR3 sequence is 11 residues long. Germline V CDR1 and CDR2: DFQATT, SNEGSKA (reference sequence). The CDR3 DNA reads as TGCAGTGCCGACTATTGGGGGACCCAGTACTTC. Residues: CSADYWGTQYF.

The CDR3 nucleotides are TGTGCCAGCAGTCCAGACAGGGCGAGCTCCTACAATGAGCAGTTCTTC. Residues: CASSPDRASSYNEQFF. The J gene is TRBJ2-1, the V gene TRBV27; 7 bases match TRBD1. The CDR3 loop spans 16 amino acids. V dropped 5 bases and J dropped 0; count of bases not matched to a gene: 7. Germline loops: CDR1 MNHEY, CDR2 SMNVEV (reference sequence).

V is TRBV11-3 and J is TRBJ1-1, with D hard to call. V lost 3 bases and J lost 1, with 6 bases in between. This CDR3 is 13 amino acids long. Germline-derived CDR1 and CDR2 are SGHNT and YENEEA. Here the CDR3 reads CASSFGSNTEAFF. The CDR3 bases are TGTGCCAGCAGCTTCGGGTCGAACACTGAAGCTTTCTTT. The whole variable domain, remainder taken from reference TRBV11-3 and TRBJ1-1, is EAGVVQSPRYKIIEKKQPVAFWCNPISGHNTLYWYLQNLGQGPELLIRYENEEAVDDSQLPKDRFSAERLKGVDSTLKIQPAELGDSAVYLCASSFGSNTEAFFGQGTRLTVV.

The chain combines TRBV5-3 with TRBJ2-7; TRBD1 matches at 8 bases. TRBV5-3 is designated an ORF whose function remains uncertain. V shed 4 bases and J 2 bases; nucleotides not matched to a gene: 5. The CDR3 is 14 residues long. This CDR3 reads CARSPSTGAYEQYF. The CDR3 DNA sequence: TGTGCCAGAAGCCCGTCGACAGGGGCCTACGAGCAGTACTTC.

The gene calls are TRBV29-1 and TRBJ2-3, with unresolved D. V gave up 4 bases and J gave up 5 bases, with 4 bases separating them. Germline assignment: CDR1 SQVTM and CDR2 ANQGSEA. CDR3 length: 10 amino acids. The CDR3 DNA follows: TGCAGCGTTGGGGAAGATACGCAGTATTTT. Translated: CSVGEDTQYF.

This clone appeared a single time. This chain joins TRBV6-6 and TRBJ1-4; TRBD1 matches at 7 bases. Germline-derived CDR1 and CDR2 are MNHNY and SVGAGI (reference sequence). Trimming removed 0 bases from V and 7 bases from J; junction bases left unmatched: 5. This CDR3 has 15 amino acids. Written as DNA, the CDR3 is TGTGCCAGCAGTTACTCGGGGACAGCAGGTGAAAAACTGTTTTTT. Residues: CASSYSGTAGEKLFF.

This clone was recorded a few times. The rearrangement links TRBV27 to TRBJ2-7, with TRBD2 matching 14 bases. V was clipped by 5 bases and J by 6 bases; unmatched bases: 9. The CDR3 is made up of 16 amino acids. CDR1 and CDR2 from the germline V gene are MNHEY and SMNVEV (reference sequence). The CDR3 coding sequence is TGTGCCAGCAGTCTAGGACTAGCGGGAGGTCTACGCGAGCAGTACTTC. It yields the protein CASSLGLAGGLREQYF.

This clone is medium-sized. The chain couples TRBV9 to TRBJ1-1; D unclear. The CDR3 is made up of 16 amino acids. V was cut by 0 bases and J by 3 bases, with 15 bases left in between. Germline CDR1 is SGDLS and CDR2 is YYNGEE. In nucleotides, the CDR3 is TGTGCCAGCAGCGTAGGTGGAGGACGGGGTCACACTGAAGCTTTCTTT. Protein: CASSVGGGRGHTEAFF.

This clone was seen only a few times. The chain couples TRBV7-6 to TRBJ2-2; TRBD1 matches at 7 bases. The CDR3 totals 16 residues. Per the germline V gene, CDR1 is SGHVS and CDR2 is FNYEAQ. J was trimmed by 5 bases and V by 0 bases; bases with no gene match: 6. The CDR3: CASSLAQGGGTGELFF. The CDR3 DNA reads as TGTGCCAGCAGCTTAGCGCAAGGGGGCGGGACCGGGGAGCTGTTTTTT.

This chain connects TRBV11-3 to TRBJ2-7; D possibly corresponds to TRBD2 (6 bases). V lost 5 bases to trimming and J lost 0 bases, with 14 bases between them. Germline V gene lookup returns CDR1 SGHNT and CDR2 YENEEA. This CDR3 is built from 15 residues. The CDR3 DNA reads TGTGCCAGCAGCCCCTCGGGCGGGGCCTCCTACGAGCAGTACTTC. Protein product: CASSPSGGASYEQYF.

V is TRBV19 and J is TRBJ2-3; 11 nucleotides match TRBD2. Germline CDR1 is LNHDA and CDR2 is SQIVND (reference sequence). J lost 2 bases, V lost 6 bases, and 4 bases had no gene match. This CDR3 is built from 15 residues. This chain's CDR3 is CASRRLAGNTDTQYF. In nucleotides, the CDR3 is TGTGCCAGTAGGCGACTAGCGGGAAACACAGATACGCAGTATTTT.

Only a few counts were recorded for this clone. The chain employs TRBV6-1 and TRBJ1-5; 7 nucleotides agree with TRBD1. This CDR3 is 16 amino acids long. Trimming cost V 1 base and J 3 bases; bases outside gene matches: 6. The germline V gene encodes CDR1 MNHNS and CDR2 SASEGT. The CDR3 spells CASSEVGDSLNQPQHF. CDR3 in DNA: TGTGCCAGCAGTGAAGTGGGGGACAGTCTCAATCAGCCCCAGCATTTT.

This chain links TRBV7-9 with TRBJ1-1; D gene uncertain. The CDR3 is made up of 14 amino acids. Trimming removed 1 base from V and 0 bases from J, with 6 bases in between. CDR1 and CDR2 from the germline V gene are SEHNR and FQNEAQ (reference sequence). Here the CDR3 DNA reads TGTGCCAGCAGCTTAGGGCAGATGAACACTGAAGCTTTCTTT. It is translated as CASSLGQMNTEAFF.

This clone was found a few times. The rearrangement links TRBV9 to TRBJ2-5; 7 positions match TRBD2. The CDR3 covers 14 residues. Germline loops: CDR1 SGDLS, CDR2 YYNGEE. V lost 0 bases and J lost 5; bases outside the gene matches: 4. For the CDR3, the DNA is TGTGCCAGCAGCGTAGGGAGTAGCGGGGAGACCCAGTACTTC. This codes for CASSVGSSGETQYF.

A few counts support this clone. This chain connects TRBV6-5 to TRBJ2-7; no firm D call. Germline V gene sequence: CDR1 MNHEY, CDR2 SVGAGI. This CDR3 has 14 amino acids. The V and J ends lost 0 bases and 5 bases respectively, with 11 bases between them. The DNA of the CDR3 is TGTGCCAGCAGTTACTCTGGCAGTCGCCACGAGCAGTACTTC. Protein product: CASSYSGSRHEQYF.

This clone was detected only a few times. V and J are TRBV5-5 and TRBJ1-5; 8 bases are shared with TRBD1. Trimming at V came to 3 bases and at J to 7 bases, leaving 9 bases not matched to a gene. The CDR3 totals 15 residues. Germline V CDR1 and CDR2: SGHKS, YYEKEE (reference sequence). The CDR3 coding sequence is TGTGCCAGCAGCTCCGCGCCGACAGGGGACCAGCCCCAGCATTTT. It translates to CASSSAPTGDQPQHF.

V is TRBV5-1 and J is TRBJ1-1, with 9 bases identical to TRBD1. The germline CDR1 and CDR2 sequences are SGHRS and YFSETQ. The CDR3 has 13 amino acids. The junction had 2 bases not matched to a gene; V was cut back by 3 bases and J by 5 bases. The CDR3 loop reads CASSWTGDTEAFF. CDR3 DNA sequence: TGCGCCAGCAGCTGGACAGGGGATACTGAAGCTTTCTTT.

The rearrangement uses TRBV6-1 and TRBJ2-3; 12 bases fit TRBD2. The CDR3 spans 17 residues. V shed 2 bases, J shed 5 bases, and the junction held 8 bases outside the gene matches. Germline lookup yields CDR1 MNHNS and CDR2 SASEGT. CDR3 residues: CASSESARLAGEDTQYF. The CDR3, as DNA: TGTGCCAGCAGTGAAAGCGCGAGACTAGCGGGAGAAGATACGCAGTATTTT.

The chain links TRBV19 to TRBJ2-7, with D unresolved. The CDR3 length is 14 residues. CDR1 LNHDA and CDR2 SQIVND come from the germline V gene (reference sequence). V lost 6 bases and J lost 2, with 14 bases in between. This chain's CDR3 is CASRSAVGTYEQYF. The CDR3, as DNA: TGTGCCAGTAGGTCCGCTGTGGGGACCTACGAGCAGTACTTC.

The chain combines TRBV2 with TRBJ1-4; D gene ambiguous. The germline gives CDR1 SNHLY, CDR2 FYNNEI. The CDR3 is 15 amino acids. Between the trimmed V and J ends, which lost 7 bases and 0 bases, there was a span of 12 bases. This chain's CDR3 is CASKSLGSTNEKLFF. Written as DNA, the CDR3 is TGTGCCAGCAAGTCTTTGGGTTCAACTAATGAAAAACTGTTTTTT. Supplemented by reference TRBV2 and TRBJ1-4, the full variable domain reads EPEVTQTPSHQVTQMGQEVILRCVPISNHLYFYWYRQILGQKVEFLVSFYNNEISEKSEIFDDQFSVERPDGSNFTLKIRSTKLEDSAMYFCASKSLGSTNEKLFFGSGTQLSVL.

The chain combines TRBV10-1 with TRBJ2-5; 13 positions match TRBD2. Unmatched junction bases numbered 10, after V lost 4 bases and J lost 2 bases. This CDR3 is built from 18 residues. Germline V gene lookup returns CDR1 WNHNN and CDR2 SYGVQD (reference sequence). The CDR3 loop reads CASSGSGTSGKGQETQYF. CDR3 in DNA: TGCGCCAGCAGTGGCTCCGGGACTAGCGGGAAGGGACAAGAGACCCAGTACTTC.

The chain carries TRBV6-1 and TRBJ1-3; D not certain. Germline V gene data show CDR1 as MNHNS and CDR2 as SASEGT. The V end was cut by 5 bases, the J end by 0 bases, with 11 bases between. This CDR3 spans 15 amino acids. CDR3 bases: TGTGCCAGCAGTAGTGCCCGTTTCTCTGGAAACACCATATATTTT. Encoded protein: CASSSARFSGNTIYF.

The sample holds one count of this clone. The chain couples TRBV27 to TRBJ2-1; D tentatively reads TRBD1 or TRBD2 (5 bases each). V was cut by 6 bases and J by 4 bases, with 16 bases left in between. The CDR3 totals 15 residues. From germline, CDR1 is MNHEY and CDR2 SMNVEV (reference sequence). The CDR3 region has the DNA TGTGCCAGCAGCACGGGGACGGTTGATTACAATGAGCAGTTCTTC. It encodes CASSTGTVDYNEQFF.

The chain uses TRBV12-1 and TRBJ2-5; TRBD1 is taken as the D call from the table, unchecked against the DNA. TRBV12-1 is designated a pseudogene. CDR3 length equals 18 residues. CDR3 region: CASSPTVLTNPLRETQYF. CDR3 coding DNA: TGTGCCAGCAGCCCCACTGTCCTGACAAACCCTTTAAGGGAGACCCAGTACTTC.